The 17 T cell receptor beta chains below all came from one sample that was sequenced in a study of blood T cell repertoires in COVID-19. The method was immunoSEQ multiplex PCR; TCRdb's version includes in-frame clones alone and lacks a portion of them. The data contain approximately 130,000 clones, approximately 87% of them singletons. Material: peripheral blood. These receptors were taken from a woman aged 50 to 60 with acute or convalescent COVID-19.

The rearrangement uses TRBV7-2 and TRBJ2-3; the D is unclear. The germline CDR1 and CDR2 sequences are SGHTA and FQGNSA. This CDR3 has 15 residues. Trimming cost V 3 bases and J 2 bases, with 12 bases left between them. CDR3: CASSFTQDPTDTQYF. DNA of the CDR3: TGTGCCAGCAGCTTCACCCAGGATCCCACAGATACGCAGTATTTT.

The rearrangement uses TRBV7-7 and TRBJ2-2; D remains unclear. CDR1 and CDR2 (germline): SSHAT, FNYEAQ (reference sequence). This CDR3 region has 13 residues. V lost 1 base and J lost 6, with 6 bases in between. CDR3 residues: CASSLGSSGELFF. In DNA, the CDR3 is TGTGCCAGCAGCTTAGGGAGTTCCGGGGAGCTGTTTTTT.

This sequence joins TRBV19 and TRBJ1-2; tentatively, D is TRBD1 (6 bases). This CDR3 is built from 14 residues. The ends were cut back, 4 bases at V and 2 bases at J, with 11 bases in the middle. In germline, CDR1 is LNHDA, CDR2 SQIVND (reference sequence). CDR3 nucleotides: TGTGCCAGTAGTAGGGACACCAAAAACTATGGCTACACCTTC. This sequence encodes CASSRDTKNYGYTF.

The J gene is TRBJ2-2, the V gene TRBV4-1, with TRBD2 identical over 8 bases. The CDR3 covers 20 residues. Germline V gives CDR1 MGHRA, CDR2 YSYEKL. Trimming took 0 bases from V and 4 from J; bases not matched to a gene: 16. This CDR3 is CASSQDQVAGTRLGTGELFF. The CDR3 DNA sequence: TGCGCCAGCAGCCAAGATCAGGTAGCGGGGACGAGGTTAGGCACCGGGGAGCTGTTTTTT.

This clone was recorded only once. This sequence joins TRBV18 and TRBJ1-2; 7 nucleotides match TRBD1. This CDR3 contains 13 residues. CDR1 is KGHSH, CDR2 LQKENI, per germline. J was trimmed by 10 bases and V by 5 bases; bases with no gene match: 10. CDR3 bases: TGTGCCAGCTCAGCGGGACAGACTGGGGACTACACCTTC. Translating it yields CASSAGQTGDYTF.

Of note for this clone: This sample also contains other DNA sequences that code for the same CDR3. The CDR3 loop is CASSEIQGTEAFF. CDR3 nucleotide sequence: TGTGCCAGCAGTGAAATTCAGGGAACTGAAGCTTTCTTT. The chain links TRBV6-1 to TRBJ1-1, with a possible D match to TRBD1 (5 bases). There are 13 residues in the CDR3. Deletions cut 2 bases from V and 5 bases from J, with 9 bases between. Germline V gene sequence: CDR1 MNHNS, CDR2 SASEGT.

The chain employs TRBV30 and TRBJ2-3; possibly TRBD1 for D (6 bases). The V gene lost 2 bases and the J gene lost 0 bases, with 12 bases spanning the gap. From germline, CDR1 is GTSNPN and CDR2 SVGIG (reference sequence). CDR3 length: 15 residues. The CDR3 DNA sequence: TGTGCCTGGAGTCTCGGACAGTATAGCACAGATACGCAGTATTTT. Protein: CAWSLGQYSTDTQYF.

The chain employs TRBV5-4 and TRBJ2-5; no clear D. Germline V gene sequence: CDR1 SGHNT, CDR2 YYREEE (reference sequence). The V end was cut by 0 bases, the J end by 2 bases, with 8 bases between. The CDR3 spans 14 residues. DNA of the CDR3: TGTGCCAGCAGCTTGGGACGGAGACAAGAGACCCAGTACTTC. It is translated as CASSLGRRQETQYF. The entire variable domain, with the rest obtained from reference TRBV5-4 and TRBJ2-5, is as follows: ETGVTQSPTHLIKTRGQQVTLRCSSQSGHNTVSWYQQALGQGPQFIFQYYREEENGRGNFPPRFSGLQFPNYSSELNVNALELDDSALYLCASSLGRRQETQYFGPGTRLLVL.

The chain is built from TRBV27 and TRBJ2-7; D is perhaps TRBD2 (5 bases). The CDR3 consists of 13 residues. V lost 9 bases and J 3 bases, leaving 15 bases between the germline ends. Per germline, CDR1 MNHEY and CDR2 SMNVEV (reference sequence). The CDR3 DNA sequence: TGTGCCAGTTCTAGGGTAGGAGGCTACGAGCAGTACTTC. This translates into CASSRVGGYEQYF.

The chain links TRBV30 to TRBJ1-5, with 10 positions matching TRBD1. J was trimmed by 6 bases and V by 2 bases; bases with no gene match: 10. CDR3 length: 16 amino acids. Germline lookup yields CDR1 GTSNPN and CDR2 SVGIG (reference sequence). CDR3 bases: TGTGCCTGGAGTTCGACCGGGACAGGGGTGGTTCAGCCCCAGCATTTT. Residues: CAWSSTGTGVVQPQHF. The full variable domain, rest sourced from reference TRBV30 and TRBJ1-5, is SQTIHQWPATLVQPVGSPLSLECTVEGTSNPNLYWYRQAAGRGLQLLFYSVGIGQISSEVPQNLSASRPQDRQFILSSKKLLLSDSGFYLCAWSSTGTGVVQPQHFGDGTRLSIL.

The chain uses TRBV3-1 (or the pseudogene TRBV3-2) and TRBJ2-5; D not resolved. The germline gives CDR1 LGHDT, CDR2 YNNKEL (reference sequence). This CDR3 region has 12 residues. V lost 0 bases and J 8 bases, leaving 7 bases between the germline ends. Here the CDR3 DNA reads TGTGCCAGCAGCCAAGATTTCATCACCCAGTACTTC. Amino acids: CASSQDFITQYF.

The chain employs TRBV7-9 and TRBJ1-4; D not certain. Germline CDR1 SEHNR, CDR2 FQNEAQ (reference sequence). The CDR3 totals 11 residues. The germline V and J ends were trimmed by 2 bases and 8 bases, with 3 bases remaining between them. The CDR3 here is CASSLQEKLFF. For the CDR3, the DNA is TGTGCCAGCAGCTTACAGGAAAAACTGTTTTTT.

The rearrangement uses TRBV30 and TRBJ1-5; 8 bases map to TRBD1. Trimming at V came to 6 bases and at J to 5 bases, leaving 12 bases not matched to a gene. The CDR3 spans 15 residues. CDR1 is GTSNPN and CDR2 is SVGIG in the germline V gene (reference sequence). The CDR3 is CACTPGTGFDQPQHF. CDR3 nucleotide sequence: TGTGCCTGTACTCCCGGGACAGGATTTGATCAGCCCCAGCATTTT.

The chain joins TRBV7-9 to TRBJ1-6; weak D call: TRBD1 (6 bases). This CDR3 comprises 17 residues. Per germline, CDR1 SEHNR and CDR2 FQNEAQ (reference sequence). Trimming took 1 base from V and 7 from J, leaving 17 bases between them. For the CDR3, the DNA is TGTGCCAGCAGCTTAGGAGGGGGGGATTCCCGAAATTCACCCCTCCACTTT. Amino acid sequence: CASSLGGGDSRNSPLHF.

Here the CDR3 reads CASSLGLGETQYF. CDR3 sequence (DNA): TGTGCCAGCAGCTTAGGACTAGGGGAGACCCAGTACTTC. This chain joins TRBV7-2 and TRBJ2-5, with D possibly matching TRBD2 (6 bases). Germline CDR1 is SGHTA and CDR2 is FQGNSA. Trimming took off 1 base at V and 5 bases at J, with 8 bases between the two ends. CDR3 length: 13 amino acids.

V and J are TRBV13 and TRBJ2-2; D perhaps matches TRBD2 (5 bases). Trimming removed 2 bases at V and 5 bases at J, with 12 bases between. Germline lookup yields CDR1 PRHDT and CDR2 FYEKMQ (reference sequence). This CDR3 is built from 15 residues. CDR3 nucleotide sequence: TGTGCCAGCAGCTTAAACAGAGGGTTTACCGGGGAGCTGTTTTTT. As protein: CASSLNRGFTGELFF.

This sequence joins TRBV11-2 and TRBJ2-3; possibly TRBD2 for D (5 bases). The CDR3 has 14 amino acids. V was pared by 2 bases and J by 2 bases, with 8 bases between. Germline CDR1 is SGHAT and CDR2 is FQNNGV. The CDR3 coding sequence is TGTGCCAGCAGCTTAACCGGGATCACAGATACGCAGTATTTT. It translates to CASSLTGITDTQYF. The entire variable domain, with the rest obtained from reference TRBV11-2 and TRBJ2-3, is as follows: EAGVAQSPRYKIIEKRQSVAFWCNPISGHATLYWYQQILGQGPKLLIQFQNNGVVDDSQLPKDRFSAERLKGVDSTLKIQPAKLEDSAVYLCASSLTGITDTQYFGPGTRLTVL.